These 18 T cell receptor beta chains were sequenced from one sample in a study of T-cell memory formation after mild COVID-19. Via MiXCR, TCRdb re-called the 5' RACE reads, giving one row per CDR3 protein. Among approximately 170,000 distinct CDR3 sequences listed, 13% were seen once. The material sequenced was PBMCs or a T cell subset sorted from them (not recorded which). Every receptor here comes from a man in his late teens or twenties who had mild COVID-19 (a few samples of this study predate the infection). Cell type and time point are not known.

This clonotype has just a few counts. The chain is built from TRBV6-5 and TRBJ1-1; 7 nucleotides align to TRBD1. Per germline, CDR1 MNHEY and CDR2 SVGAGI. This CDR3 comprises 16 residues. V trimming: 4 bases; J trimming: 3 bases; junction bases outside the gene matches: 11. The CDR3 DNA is TGTGCCAGCAGTTGGACAGGTAAAACTCGCGACACTGAAGCTTTCTTT. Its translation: CASSWTGKTRDTEAFF.

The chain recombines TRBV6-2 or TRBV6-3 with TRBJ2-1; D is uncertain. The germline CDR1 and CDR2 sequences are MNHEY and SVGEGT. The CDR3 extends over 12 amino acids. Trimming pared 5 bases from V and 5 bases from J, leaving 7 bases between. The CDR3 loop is CASSQRDNEQFF. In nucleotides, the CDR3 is TGTGCCAGCAGTCAAAGGGACAATGAGCAGTTCTTC.

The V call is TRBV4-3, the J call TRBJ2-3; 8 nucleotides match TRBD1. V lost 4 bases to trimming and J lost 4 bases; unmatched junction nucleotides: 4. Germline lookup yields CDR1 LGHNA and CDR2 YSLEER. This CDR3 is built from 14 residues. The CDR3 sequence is CASSLTGAADTQYF. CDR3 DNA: TGCGCCAGCAGCCTGACAGGGGCCGCAGATACGCAGTATTTT.

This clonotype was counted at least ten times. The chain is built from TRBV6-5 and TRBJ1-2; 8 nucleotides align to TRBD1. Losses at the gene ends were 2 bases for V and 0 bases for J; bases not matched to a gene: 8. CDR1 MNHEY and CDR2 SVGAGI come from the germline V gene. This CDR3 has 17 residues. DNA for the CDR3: TGTGCCAGCAGTTACAAAAGGGACAGGCAAGCTAACTATGGCTACACCTTC. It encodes CASSYKRDRQANYGYTF.

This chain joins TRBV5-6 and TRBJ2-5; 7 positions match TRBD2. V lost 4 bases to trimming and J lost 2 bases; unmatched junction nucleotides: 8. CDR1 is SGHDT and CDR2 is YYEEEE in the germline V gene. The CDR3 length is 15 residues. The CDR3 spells CASSRLALVQETQYF. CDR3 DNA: TGTGCCAGCAGCCGACTAGCTCTGGTACAAGAGACCCAGTACTTC.

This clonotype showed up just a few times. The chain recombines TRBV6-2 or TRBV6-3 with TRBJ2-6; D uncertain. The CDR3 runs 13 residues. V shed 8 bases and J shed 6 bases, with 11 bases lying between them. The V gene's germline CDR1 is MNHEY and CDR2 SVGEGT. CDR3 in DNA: TGTGCCAGCTGTTGGGCGAAGGCCAACGTCCTGACTTTC. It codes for CASCWAKANVLTF.

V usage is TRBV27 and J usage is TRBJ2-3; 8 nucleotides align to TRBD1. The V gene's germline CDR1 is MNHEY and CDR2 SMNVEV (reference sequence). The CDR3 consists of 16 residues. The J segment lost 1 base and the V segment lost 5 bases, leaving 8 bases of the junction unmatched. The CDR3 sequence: CASSPWTGMRTDTQYF. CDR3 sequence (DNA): TGTGCCAGCAGTCCATGGACAGGGATGCGCACAGATACGCAGTATTTT.

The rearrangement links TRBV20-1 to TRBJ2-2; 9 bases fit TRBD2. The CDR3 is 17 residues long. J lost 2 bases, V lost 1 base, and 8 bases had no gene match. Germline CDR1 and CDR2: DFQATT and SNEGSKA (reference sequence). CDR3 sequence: CSARGGSGGTNTGELFF. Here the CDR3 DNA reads TGCAGTGCTAGAGGCGGTAGCGGGGGCACTAACACCGGGGAGCTGTTTTTT.

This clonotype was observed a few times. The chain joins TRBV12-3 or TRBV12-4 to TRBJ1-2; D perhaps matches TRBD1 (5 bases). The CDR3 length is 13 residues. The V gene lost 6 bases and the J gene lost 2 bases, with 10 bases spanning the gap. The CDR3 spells CASSSRANYGYTF. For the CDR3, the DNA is TGTGCCAGCAGCAGCAGGGCAAACTATGGCTACACCTTC.

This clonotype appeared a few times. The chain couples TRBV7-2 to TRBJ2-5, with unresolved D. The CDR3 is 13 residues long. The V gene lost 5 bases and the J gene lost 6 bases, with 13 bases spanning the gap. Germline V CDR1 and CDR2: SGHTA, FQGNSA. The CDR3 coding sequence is TGTGCCAGCAGCCCCCCCTTCAGGAAGACCCAGTACTTC. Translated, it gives CASSPPFRKTQYF.

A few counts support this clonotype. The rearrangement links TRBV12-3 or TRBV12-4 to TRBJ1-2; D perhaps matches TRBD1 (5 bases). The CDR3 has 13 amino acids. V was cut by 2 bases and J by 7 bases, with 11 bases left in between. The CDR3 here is CASSLLQDIGYTF. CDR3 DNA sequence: TGTGCCAGCAGTTTATTACAGGACATTGGCTACACCTTC.

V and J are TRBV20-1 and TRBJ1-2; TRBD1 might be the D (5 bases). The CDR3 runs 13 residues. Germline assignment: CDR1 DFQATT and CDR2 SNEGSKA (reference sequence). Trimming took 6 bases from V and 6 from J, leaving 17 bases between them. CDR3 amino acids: CSAGATSSNGYTF. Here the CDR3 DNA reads TGCAGTGCCGGGGCGACATCTTCGAATGGCTACACCTTC.

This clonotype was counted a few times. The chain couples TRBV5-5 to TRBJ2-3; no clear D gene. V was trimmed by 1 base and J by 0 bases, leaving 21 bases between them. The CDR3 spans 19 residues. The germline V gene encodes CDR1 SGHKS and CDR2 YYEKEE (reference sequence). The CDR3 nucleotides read TGTGCCAGCAGCTTGCAATACGGGCTTGTCCCGAAGAGCACAGATACGCAGTATTTT. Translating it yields CASSLQYGLVPKSTDTQYF.

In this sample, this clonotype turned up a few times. The DNA for the CDR3 is TGCAGCGACGGACAGGGGGCGAACACCATATATTTT. Translating it yields CSDGQGANTIYF. V is TRBV29-1 and J is TRBJ1-3; 11 nucleotides agree with TRBD1. The CDR3 covers 12 residues. CDR1 and CDR2 from the germline V gene are SQVTM and ANQGSEA. The trim removed 7 bases at V and 7 bases at J, leaving 3 bases unmatched.

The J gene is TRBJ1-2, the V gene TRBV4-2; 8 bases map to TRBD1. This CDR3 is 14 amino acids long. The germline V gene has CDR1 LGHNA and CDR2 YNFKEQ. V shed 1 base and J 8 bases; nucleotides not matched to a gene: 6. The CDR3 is CASSQGTGTDGYTF. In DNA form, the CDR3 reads TGTGCCAGCAGCCAAGGGACAGGGACCGACGGCTACACCTTC.

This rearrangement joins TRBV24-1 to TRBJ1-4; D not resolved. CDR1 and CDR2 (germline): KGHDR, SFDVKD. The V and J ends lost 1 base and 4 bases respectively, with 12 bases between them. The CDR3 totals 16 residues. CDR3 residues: CATSDFFQTINEKLFF. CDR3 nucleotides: TGTGCCACCAGTGATTTTTTCCAGACGATTAATGAAAAACTGTTTTTT.

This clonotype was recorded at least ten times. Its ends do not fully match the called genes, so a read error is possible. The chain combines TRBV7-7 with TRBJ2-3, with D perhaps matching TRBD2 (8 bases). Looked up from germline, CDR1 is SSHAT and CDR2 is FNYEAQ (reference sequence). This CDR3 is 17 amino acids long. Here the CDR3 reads CASSAAGDSLRADTQYF. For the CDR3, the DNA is TGTGCTAGCAGCGCAGCGGGGGACAGCCTTAGAGCAGATACGCAGTATTTT.

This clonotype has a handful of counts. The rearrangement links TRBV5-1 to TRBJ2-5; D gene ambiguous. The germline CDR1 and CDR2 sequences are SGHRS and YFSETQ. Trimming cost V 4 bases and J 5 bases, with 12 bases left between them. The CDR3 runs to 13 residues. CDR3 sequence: CASSELGVETQYF. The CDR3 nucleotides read TGCGCCAGCAGCGAGCTAGGCGTGGAGACCCAGTACTTC.